Each of the 3 T cell receptor beta chains below was sequenced from the same sample in a study of blood T cell repertoires in COVID-19. Sequencing was performed with immunoSEQ multiplex PCR; in TCRdb, only in-frame clones are kept and a portion is missing. In the table there are approximately 300,000 clones, 86% of which are singletons. Sequenced sample: peripheral blood. These receptor sequences come from a woman in her forties or fifties with acute or convalescent COVID-19.

The chain combines TRBV6-5 with TRBJ2-5, with D perhaps TRBD1 (5 bases). Germline values: CDR1 MNHEY, CDR2 SVGAGI. V was shortened by 2 bases and J by 2 bases, with 15 bases between the two germline ends. The CDR3 spans 16 residues. The CDR3 protein is CASSYGADPTQETQYF. The CDR3 bases are TGTGCCAGCAGTTACGGGGCCGACCCAACACAAGAGACCCAGTACTTC.

The V and J genes are TRBV10-3 and TRBJ1-1; 8 nucleotides align to TRBD1. The CDR3 length is 17 residues. From germline, CDR1 is ENHRY and CDR2 SYGVKD. Trimming at V came to 4 bases and at J to 1 base, leaving 11 bases not matched to a gene. CDR3 sequence reads: CAISGGTGSTGNTEAFF. The CDR3 nucleotides read TGTGCCATCAGTGGAGGGACAGGTTCAACGGGGAACACTGAAGCTTTCTTT.

This sequence joins TRBV28 and TRBJ1-6; a possible D gene is TRBD1 (6 bases). With 3 bases removed from V and 6 bases from J, the gap between germline ends came to 18 bases. From germline, CDR1 is MDHEN and CDR2 SYDVKM. There are 17 residues in the CDR3. CDR3 protein: CASSFGGAGSFNSPLHF. The CDR3 DNA follows: TGTGCCAGCAGTTTTGGGGGGGCGGGGAGTTTTAATTCACCCCTCCACTTT. Using reference TRBV28 and TRBJ1-6 for the parts outside the CDR3, the full variable domain is DVKVTQSSRYLVKRTGEKVFLECVQDMDHENMFWYRQDPGLGLRLIYFSYDVKMKEKGDIPEGYSVSREKKERFSLILESASTNQTSMYLCASSFGGAGSFNSPLHFGNGTRLTVT.